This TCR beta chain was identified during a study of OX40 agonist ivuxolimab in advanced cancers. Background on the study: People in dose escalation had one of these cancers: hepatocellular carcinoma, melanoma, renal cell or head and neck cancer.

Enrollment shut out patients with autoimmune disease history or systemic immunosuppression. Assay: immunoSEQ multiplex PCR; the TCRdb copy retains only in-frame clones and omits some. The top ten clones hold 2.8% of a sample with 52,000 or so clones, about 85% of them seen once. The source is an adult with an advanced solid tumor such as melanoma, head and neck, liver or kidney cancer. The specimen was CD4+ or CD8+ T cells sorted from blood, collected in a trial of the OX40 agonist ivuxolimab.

The CDR3 spells CASHKQGGGYNEQFF. CDR3 sequence (DNA): TGTGCCAGCCACAAACAAGGGGGGGGATACAATGAGCAGTTCTTC. The rearrangement links TRBV18 to TRBJ2-1; tentatively, D is TRBD2 (7 bases). CDR3 length: 15 amino acids. The germline V and J ends were trimmed by 8 bases and 4 bases, with 18 bases remaining between them. The germline CDR1 and CDR2 sequences are KGHSH and LQKENI. The variable domain in full, completed from reference TRBV18 and TRBJ2-1, reads NAGVMQNPRHLVRRRGQEARLRCSPMKGHSHVYWYRQLPEEGLKFMVYLQKENIIDESGMPKERFSAEFPKEGPSILRIQQVVRGDSAAYFCASHKQGGGYNEQFFGPGTRLTVL.